The 21 T cell receptor beta chains given below trace back to one sample, sequenced in a study of blood T cell repertoires in COVID-19. The protocol was immunoSEQ multiplex PCR, while the TCRdb copy is restricted to in-frame clones and leaves out a portion. The sample carries around 250,000 clones, 82% recorded once. Source material: PBMCs or T cells enriched from blood (not recorded which). The receptors were sampled from a middle-aged man who had been exposed to COVID-19.

The chain is built from TRBV27 and TRBJ2-1; 8 nucleotides match TRBD2. This CDR3 has 15 residues. Germline CDR1 is MNHEY and CDR2 is SMNVEV (reference sequence). V was clipped by 5 bases and J by 6 bases; unmatched bases: 9. Written as DNA, the CDR3 is TGTGCCAGCAGTCCAGGGACTAGATCTTCCAATGAGCAGTTCTTC. This sequence encodes CASSPGTRSSNEQFF.

The count of this clone is one. This chain links TRBV5-1 with TRBJ1-1; D gene uncertain. Trimming cost V 1 base and J 1 base, with 5 bases left between them. CDR1 is SGHRS, CDR2 YFSETQ, per germline. This CDR3 region has 13 residues. The CDR3 is CASSLFGNTEAFF. CDR3 bases: TGCGCCAGCAGCTTGTTCGGGAACACTGAAGCTTTCTTT.

The genes are TRBV19 and TRBJ2-1; perhaps TRBD2 as D (6 bases). Trimming took 6 bases from V and 0 from J, leaving 9 bases between them. In germline, CDR1 is LNHDA, CDR2 SQIVND (reference sequence). This CDR3 comprises 14 residues. The CDR3: CASRLADSYNEQFF. The CDR3 DNA is TGTGCCAGTAGATTAGCGGACTCCTACAATGAGCAGTTCTTC.

The V and J genes are TRBV24-1 and TRBJ2-1; no clear D gene. Trimming left V 9 bases short and J 0 bases short, with 11 bases between. CDR3 length: 14 residues. Per germline, CDR1 KGHDR and CDR2 SFDVKD. CDR3 region: CATPPVDSYNEQFF. The CDR3 DNA sequence: TGTGCCACCCCTCCGGTTGACTCCTACAATGAGCAGTTCTTC.

CDR3 sequence: CAISEGLAGSYEQYF. For the CDR3, the DNA is TGTGCCATCAGTGAGGGACTAGCGGGGTCCTACGAGCAGTACTTC. The chain uses TRBV10-3 and TRBJ2-7; 12 bases fit TRBD2. Germline-derived CDR1 and CDR2 are ENHRY and SYGVKD. The V gene end was trimmed by 2 bases and the J gene end by 1 base; junction bases not matched to a gene: 0. The CDR3 is 15 residues long.

The chain is built from TRBV2 and TRBJ1-4, with D unresolved. This CDR3 is built from 13 residues. Trimming removed 6 bases at V and 7 bases at J, with 12 bases between. Per the germline V gene, CDR1 is SNHLY and CDR2 is FYNNEI. CDR3 amino acids: CASRPGMREKLFF. The DNA of the CDR3 is TGTGCCAGCAGGCCCGGGATGCGTGAAAAACTGTTTTTT.

The CDR3 DNA reads as TGTGCCAGCAGCGTAGGTGAACTTAGCAATCAGCCCCAGCATTTT. Amino acid sequence: CASSVGELSNQPQHF. The V gene is TRBV9, the J gene TRBJ1-5; D unclear. CDR1 and CDR2 (germline): SGDLS, YYNGEE. The CDR3 is made up of 15 amino acids. V lost 0 bases, J lost 0 bases, and 7 bases lay in between.

The V gene is TRBV14, the J gene TRBJ2-7, with D tentatively TRBD2 (6 bases). The V end lost 3 bases, the J end lost 2 bases, and 11 bases lay between the germline ends. Looked up from germline, CDR1 is SGHDN and CDR2 is FVKESK. The CDR3 has 14 amino acids. This CDR3 reads CASSQSLAAYEQYF. In DNA, the CDR3 is TGTGCCAGCAGCCAGTCATTAGCGGCCTACGAGCAGTACTTC.

The chain couples TRBV10-1 to TRBJ2-1; TRBD2 matches at 10 bases. The CDR3 is made up of 18 amino acids. Germline CDR1 is WNHNN and CDR2 is SYGVQD (reference sequence). V was pared by 3 bases and J by 9 bases, with 17 bases of the junction left unmatched. The CDR3 region is CASSDGTSVGTLVGEQFF. The CDR3 nucleotides are TGCGCCAGCAGTGACGGGACTAGCGTCGGTACGTTGGTAGGTGAGCAGTTCTTC.

The chain links TRBV5-6 to TRBJ1-2; no clear D gene. Per the germline V gene, CDR1 is SGHDT and CDR2 is YYEEEE. Trimming removed 2 bases from V and 2 bases from J, with 13 bases in between. This CDR3 is built from 15 residues. The CDR3 reads CASSFGAGGNYGYTF. CDR3 coding DNA: TGTGCCAGCAGCTTCGGTGCGGGAGGAAACTATGGCTACACCTTC. Full variable domain (outside the CDR3, taken from reference TRBV5-6 and TRBJ1-2): DAGVTQSPTHLIKTRGQQVTLRCSPKSGHDTVSWYQQALGQGPQFIFQYYEEEERQRGNFPDRFSGHQFPNYSSELNVNALLLGDSALYLCASSFGAGGNYGYTFGSGTRLTVV.

This chain links TRBV25-1 with TRBJ1-1; the D gene is possibly TRBD1 (5 bases). This CDR3 region has 12 residues. Germline CDR1 is MGHDK and CDR2 is SYGVNS. The CDR3 protein is CATRGGNTEAFF. In DNA, the CDR3 is TGTGCTACAAGGGGTGGGAACACTGAAGCTTTCTTT.

The gene calls are TRBV7-2 and TRBJ2-1; possible D gene TRBD2, 5 bases. V was pared by 11 bases and J by 9 bases, with 17 bases between. The CDR3 has 12 residues. Per the germline V gene, CDR1 is SGHTA and CDR2 is FQGNSA. For the CDR3, the DNA is TGTGCCTCGACCGAGACCGAGGGTGAGCAGTTCTTC. Its translation is CASTETEGEQFF.

As regards this clone: Other nucleotide sequences in the sample specify the same CDR3. The V call is TRBV6-2 or TRBV6-3, the J call TRBJ2-3; D is unresolved. Deletions cut 4 bases from V and 1 base from J, with 3 bases between. This CDR3 is built from 12 residues. CDR1 MNHEY and CDR2 SVGEGT come from the germline V gene. The CDR3 nucleotides are TGTGCCAGCAGTTCCGGCACAGATACGCAGTATTTT. Protein: CASSSGTDTQYF.

The chain recombines TRBV3-1 (or the pseudogene TRBV3-2) with TRBJ2-2; D is uncertain. The CDR3 contains 15 residues. The germline V gene encodes CDR1 LGHDT and CDR2 YNNKEL (reference sequence). V shed 2 bases and J shed 1 base, with 8 bases lying between them. DNA of the CDR3: TGTGCCAGCAGCCAAACACTACGGAACACCGGGGAGCTGTTTTTT. Protein sequence: CASSQTLRNTGELFF.

The sample holds a few counts of this clone. The genes are TRBV4-2 and TRBJ1-4; a possible D gene is TRBD1 (6 bases). Trimming pared 4 bases from V and 7 bases from J, leaving 16 bases between. The CDR3 spans 15 residues. The germline gives CDR1 LGHNA, CDR2 YNFKEQ. CDR3 nucleotide sequence: TGTGCCAGCAGCCCAATACAGGGAGGGGGTGAAAAACTGTTTTTT. It yields the protein CASSPIQGGGEKLFF.

The V and J genes are TRBV29-1 and TRBJ1-1; 8 bases agree with TRBD1. The CDR3 length is 14 residues. Germline CDR1 reads SQVTM; CDR2 reads ANQGSEA. V was clipped by 1 base and J by 1 base; unmatched bases: 2. CDR3 coding DNA: TGCAGCGTTGAAGGCAGGGGGCAGAACACTGAAGCTTTCTTT. It yields the protein CSVEGRGQNTEAFF.

The chain employs TRBV6-5 and TRBJ2-7, with D perhaps matching TRBD1 (6 bases). The CDR3 runs 14 residues. From germline, CDR1 is MNHEY and CDR2 SVGAGI. V shed 2 bases and J shed 2 bases, with 10 bases lying between them. This chain's CDR3 is CASSYRTEAYEQYF. As DNA, the CDR3 is TGTGCCAGCAGTTACCGGACAGAAGCCTACGAGCAGTACTTC.

The chain joins TRBV29-1 to TRBJ1-4, with TRBD1 matching over 7 bases. Germline V lookup: CDR1 SQVTM, CDR2 ANQGSEA. J was trimmed by 5 bases and V by 7 bases; bases with no gene match: 7. The CDR3 is made up of 13 amino acids. The CDR3 DNA is TGCAGCGCTAGGACAGGTGAAAATGAAAAACTGTTTTTT. It codes for CSARTGENEKLFF.

Here the CDR3 reads CASSPRRGLMNTEAFF. Written as DNA, the CDR3 is TGTGCCAGCAGCCCCAGGAGGGGACTAATGAACACTGAAGCTTTCTTT. V usage is TRBV11-3 and J usage is TRBJ1-1, with a possible D match to TRBD1 (5 bases). CDR1 and CDR2 from the germline V gene are SGHNT and YENEEA. This CDR3 region has 16 residues. V was shortened by 5 bases and J by 0 bases, with 16 bases between the two germline ends.

This clone is a singleton in its sample. This chain links TRBV11-3 with TRBJ2-3, with no clear D. V lost 3 bases, J lost 2 bases, and 3 bases lay in between. CDR1 is SGHNT, CDR2 YENEEA, per germline. The CDR3 runs 12 residues. Written as DNA, the CDR3 is TGTGCCAGCAGCTTCTACACAGATACGCAGTATTTT. Residues: CASSFYTDTQYF. Looking up the rest from reference TRBV11-3 and TRBJ2-3 gives the full variable domain: EAGVVQSPRYKIIEKKQPVAFWCNPISGHNTLYWYLQNLGQGPELLIRYENEEAVDDSQLPKDRFSAERLKGVDSTLKIQPAELGDSAVYLCASSFYTDTQYFGPGTRLTVL.

The chain carries TRBV29-1 and TRBJ2-6; 8 bases map to TRBD1. The CDR3 runs 17 residues. The V segment lost 4 bases and the J segment 3 bases; nucleotides outside the gene matches: 11. In germline, CDR1 is SQVTM, CDR2 ANQGSEA. CDR3 in DNA: TGCAGCGTTGGTGGGACAGGAGCCCCAGGTGGGGCCAACGTCCTGACTTTC. The encoded protein is CSVGGTGAPGGANVLTF.